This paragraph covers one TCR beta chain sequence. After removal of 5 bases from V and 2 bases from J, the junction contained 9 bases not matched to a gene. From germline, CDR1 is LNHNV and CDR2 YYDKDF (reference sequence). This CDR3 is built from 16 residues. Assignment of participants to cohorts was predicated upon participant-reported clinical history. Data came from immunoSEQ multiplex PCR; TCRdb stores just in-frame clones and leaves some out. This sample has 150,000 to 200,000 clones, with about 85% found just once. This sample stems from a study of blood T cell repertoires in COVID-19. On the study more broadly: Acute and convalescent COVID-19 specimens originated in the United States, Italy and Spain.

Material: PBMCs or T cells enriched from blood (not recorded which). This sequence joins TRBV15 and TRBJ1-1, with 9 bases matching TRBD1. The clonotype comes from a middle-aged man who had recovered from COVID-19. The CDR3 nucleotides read TGTGCCACCAGCGCCCACAGGGGGCGCATAAACACTGAAGCTTTCTTT. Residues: CATSAHRGRINTEAFF.